The clone carrying this T cell receptor (beta chain) turned up a few times. The target antigen is unknown. The primer mix had 60 Vbeta and 13 Jbeta primers. Data came from immunoSEQ multiplex PCR; TCRdb stores just in-frame clones and leaves some out. Among 50,000 to 70,000 clones listed, about 78% were seen once. This sample stems from a study of cytomegalovirus exposure and HLA in healthy donors. Germline-derived CDR1 and CDR2 are SGDLS and YYNGEE. With 0 bases removed from V and 0 bases from J, the gap between germline ends came to 8 bases. The length of the CDR3 is 15 residues. General observations from the study: The authors enumerated 164 TCR beta chains as linked to cytomegalovirus.

Sequenced sample: PBMCs. The genes are TRBV9 and TRBJ2-3; D not certain. The source of this sequence is a girl between 5 and 17 years old in good health and CMV-seropositive. CDR3 DNA: TGTGCCAGCAGCGTAGATGGTACTAGCACAGATACGCAGTATTTT. Its translation: CASSVDGTSTDTQYF.